The entry below describes one T cell receptor (beta chain). The data stem from a study of CD8 T cells in Susac syndrome. Sequencing targeted TCR beta in blood CD8+ and CD4+ T cells. V lost 0 bases, J lost 8 bases, and 7 bases stayed unmatched. The CDR3 is 14 residues long. Germline-derived CDR1 and CDR2 are DFQATT and SNEGSKA (reference sequence). The authors reverse transcribed roughly 0.5 to 1 ug RNA with random hexamers. By means of immunoSEQ multiplex PCR, TCR beta CDR3 spanning 54 Vbeta and 13 Jbeta underwent amplification. MiXCR, run by TCRdb on the immunoSEQ multiplex PCR reads, gives a single entry per CDR3 protein. The sample lists about 140,000 distinct CDR3 sequences, roughly 94% seen once, with approximately 0.27% in the top ten.

The source is a human donor in good health. Sequencing input: CD8+ T cells from PBMCs. The chain recombines TRBV20-1 with TRBJ1-2; TRBD1 agrees at 9 bases. The CDR3 spells CSARDGTGLKGYTF. CDR3 in DNA: TGCAGTGCTAGAGATGGGACAGGGTTAAAAGGCTACACCTTC.